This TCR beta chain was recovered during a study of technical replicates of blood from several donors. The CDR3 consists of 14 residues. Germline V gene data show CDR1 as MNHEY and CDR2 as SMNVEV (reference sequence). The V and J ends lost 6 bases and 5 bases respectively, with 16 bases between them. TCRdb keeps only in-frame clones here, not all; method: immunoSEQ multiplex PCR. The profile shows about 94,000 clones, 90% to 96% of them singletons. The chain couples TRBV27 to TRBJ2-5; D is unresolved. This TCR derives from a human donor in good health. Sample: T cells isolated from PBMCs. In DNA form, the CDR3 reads TGTGCCAGCAGCTCTGGAACCTCCAGGGAGACCCAGTACTTC. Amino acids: CASSSGTSRETQYF.